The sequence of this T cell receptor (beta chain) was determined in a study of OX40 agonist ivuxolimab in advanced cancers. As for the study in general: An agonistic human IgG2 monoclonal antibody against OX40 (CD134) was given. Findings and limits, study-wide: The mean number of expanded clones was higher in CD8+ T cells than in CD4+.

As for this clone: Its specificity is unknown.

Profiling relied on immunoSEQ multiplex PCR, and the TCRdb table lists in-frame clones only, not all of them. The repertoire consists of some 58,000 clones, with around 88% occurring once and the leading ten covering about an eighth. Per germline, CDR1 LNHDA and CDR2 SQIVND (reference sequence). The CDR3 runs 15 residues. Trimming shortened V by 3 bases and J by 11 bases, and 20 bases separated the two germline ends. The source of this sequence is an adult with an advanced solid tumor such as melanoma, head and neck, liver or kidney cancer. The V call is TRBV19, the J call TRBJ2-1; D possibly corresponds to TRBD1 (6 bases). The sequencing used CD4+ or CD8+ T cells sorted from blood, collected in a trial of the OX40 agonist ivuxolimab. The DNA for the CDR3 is TGTGCCAGTAGTATCCTCTCCTCGACAGGCGAGAAGCAGTTCTTC. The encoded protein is CASSILSSTGEKQFF.